This T cell receptor beta chain was documented in a study of T cell repertoires in cytomegalovirus infection. Turning to the study itself: Matching HLA type and CMV infection were both indicated by public TCR beta signatures.

Study-level results: HLA-C-restricted, CMV-specific TCR beta clonotypes were dominant ex vivo.

TCRdb fed the reads into MiXCR, producing one record per CDR3 protein. Of a few hundred thousand distinct CDR3 sequences in the sample, more than 20% are singletons; the top ten hold under 15%. The germline gives CDR1 GTSNPN, CDR2 SVGIG (reference sequence). The CDR3 totals 11 residues. V was clipped by 4 bases and J by 7 bases, with 7 bases between them. As for this clonotype: The target antigen is unknown.

Sequenced input: PBMCs. The chain joins TRBV30 to TRBJ2-2; D call uncertain. The clonotype comes from a human donor in good health (CMV status not recorded). Some clones in this sample may be carry-over from other donors' samples. The CDR3 protein is CAWKVVGELFF. The CDR3 nucleotides are TGTGCCTGGAAAGTCGTCGGGGAGCTGTTTTTT. The whole variable domain, remainder taken from reference TRBV30 and TRBJ2-2, is SQTIHQWPATLVQPVGSPLSLECTVEGTSNPNLYWYRQAAGRGLQLLFYSVGIGQISSEVPQNLSASRPQDRQFILSSKKLLLSDSGFYLCAWKVVGELFFGEGSRLTVL.